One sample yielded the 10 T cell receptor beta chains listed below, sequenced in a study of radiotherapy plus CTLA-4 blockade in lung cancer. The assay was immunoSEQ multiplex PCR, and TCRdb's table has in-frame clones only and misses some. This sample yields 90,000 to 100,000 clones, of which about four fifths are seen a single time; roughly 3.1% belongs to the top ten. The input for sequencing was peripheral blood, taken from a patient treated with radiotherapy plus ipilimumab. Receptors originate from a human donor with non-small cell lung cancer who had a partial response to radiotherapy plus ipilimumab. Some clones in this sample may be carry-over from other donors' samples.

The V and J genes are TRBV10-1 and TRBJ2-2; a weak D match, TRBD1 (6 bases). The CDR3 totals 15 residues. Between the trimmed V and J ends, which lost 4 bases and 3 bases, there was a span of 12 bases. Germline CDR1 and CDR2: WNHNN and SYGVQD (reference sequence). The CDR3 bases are TGCGCCAGCAGTGCTGACAGGATGTACACCGGGGAGCTGTTTTTT. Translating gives CASSADRMYTGELFF.

CDR3: CSVPPGLSYEQYF. The CDR3 region has the DNA TGCAGCGTCCCGCCGGGACTATCTTACGAGCAGTACTTC. The rearrangement links TRBV29-1 to TRBJ2-7; TRBD2 matches at 7 bases. Germline values: CDR1 SQVTM, CDR2 ANQGSEA. The CDR3 covers 13 residues. Losses at the gene ends were 6 bases for V and 4 bases for J; bases not matched to a gene: 9.

CDR3 nucleotides: TGTGCCAGCAGCGTGGACAGCTCCTATGGCTACACCTTC. Amino acid sequence: CASSVDSSYGYTF. The chain has TRBV2 and TRBJ1-2, with D perhaps TRBD1 (6 bases). Looked up from germline, CDR1 is SNHLY and CDR2 is FYNNEI. There are 13 residues in the CDR3. V was cut by 6 bases and J by 4 bases, with 12 bases left in between.

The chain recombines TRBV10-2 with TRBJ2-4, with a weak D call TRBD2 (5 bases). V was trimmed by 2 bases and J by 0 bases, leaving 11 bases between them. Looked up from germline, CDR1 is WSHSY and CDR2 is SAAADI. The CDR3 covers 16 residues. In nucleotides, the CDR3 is TGCGCCAGCAGTGAGGAGAGGGTCCTAGCCAAAAACATTCAGTACTTC. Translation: CASSEERVLAKNIQYF.

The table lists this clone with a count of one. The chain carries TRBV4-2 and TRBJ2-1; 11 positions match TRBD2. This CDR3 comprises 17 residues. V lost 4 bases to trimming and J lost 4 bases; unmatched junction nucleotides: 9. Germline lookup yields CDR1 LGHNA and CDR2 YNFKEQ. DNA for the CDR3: TGTGCCAGCAGCCTCCAACCGGGACTAGCGGAATACAATGAGCAGTTCTTC. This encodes CASSLQPGLAEYNEQFF.

CDR3 coding DNA: TGTGCCAGCAGCTTAGATGCGGGTGGGACAGGGGGCAACTACGAGCAGTACTTC. This translates into CASSLDAGGTGGNYEQYF. The chain links TRBV7-9 to TRBJ2-7; 12 bases align to TRBD1. Germline CDR1 is SEHNR and CDR2 is FQNEAQ (reference sequence). V dropped 1 base and J dropped 3; count of bases not matched to a gene: 10. CDR3 length: 18 residues.

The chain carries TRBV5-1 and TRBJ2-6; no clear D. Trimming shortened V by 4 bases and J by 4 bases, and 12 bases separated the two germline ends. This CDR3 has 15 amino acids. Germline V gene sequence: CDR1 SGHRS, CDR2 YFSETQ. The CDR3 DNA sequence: TGCGCCAGCAGCCCGACCCCCGGGGGGGCCAACGTCCTGACTTTC. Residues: CASSPTPGGANVLTF.

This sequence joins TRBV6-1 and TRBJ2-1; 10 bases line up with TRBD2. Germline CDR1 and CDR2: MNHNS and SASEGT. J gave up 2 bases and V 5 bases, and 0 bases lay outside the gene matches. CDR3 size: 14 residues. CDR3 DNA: TGTGCCAGCAGTACTAGCGGGGCCTACAATGAGCAGTTCTTC. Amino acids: CASSTSGAYNEQFF.

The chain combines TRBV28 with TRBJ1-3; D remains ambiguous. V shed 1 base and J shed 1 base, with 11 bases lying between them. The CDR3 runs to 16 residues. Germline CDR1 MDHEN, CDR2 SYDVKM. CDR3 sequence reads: CASSLSSVRSGNTIYF. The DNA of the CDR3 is TGTGCCAGCAGTTTATCCTCCGTGAGATCTGGAAACACCATATATTTT.

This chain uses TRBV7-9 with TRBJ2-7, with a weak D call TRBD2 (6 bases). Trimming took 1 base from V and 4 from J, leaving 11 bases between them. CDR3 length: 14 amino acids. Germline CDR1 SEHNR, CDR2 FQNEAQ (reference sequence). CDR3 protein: CASSLGGIGYEQYF. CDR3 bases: TGTGCCAGCAGCTTAGGCGGGATCGGATACGAGCAGTACTTC.